The rows below give T cell receptor beta chains drawn from one sample of a study of OX40 agonist ivuxolimab in advanced cancers. The protocol was immunoSEQ multiplex PCR, while the TCRdb copy is restricted to in-frame clones and leaves out a portion. The sample records over 65,000 clones, approximately 91% being singletons. The material sequenced was CD4+ or CD8+ T cells sorted from blood, taken in a trial of the OX40 agonist ivuxolimab. The receptor set was obtained from an adult with an advanced solid tumor such as melanoma, head and neck, liver or kidney cancer. Both conserved end residues are part of each CDR3. A D gene is named only where the DNA matches it firmly. Not all rows give a size; the values are once, few, many and, for expanded clones, a class.

CDR3: CASSLVSAVYGNTEAFF
DNA: TGCGCCAGCAGCTTGGTCTCGGCAGTTTATGGGAACACTGAAGCTTTCTTT
J: TRBJ1-1
D: .
size: .
V: TRBV5-1

CDR3: CATRDRANLKLFF
DNA: TGTGCCACACGGGACAGGGCTAATCTAAAACTGTTTTTT
J: TRBJ1-4
D: TRBD1
size: .
V: TRBV28

CDR3: CASSTPGQVYEQYF
DNA: TGTGCCAGCAGCACACCGGGACAGGTCTACGAGCAGTACTTC
J: TRBJ2-7
D: TRBD1
size: once
V: TRBV5-5

CDR3: CASSGRQGARNEQFF
DNA: TGTGCCAGTAGTGGCCGACAGGGGGCGAGAAATGAGCAGTTCTTC
J: TRBJ2-1
D: TRBD1
size: once
V: TRBV19

CDR3: CASRGTPNTGELFF
DNA: TGTGCCAGTCGGGGGACGCCTAACACCGGGGAGCTGTTTTTT
J: TRBJ2-2
D: .
size: once
V: TRBV19

CDR3: CASSLFSRGAGANVLTF
DNA: TGTGCCAGCAGTTTATTTTCGAGGGGGGCTGGGGCCAACGTCCTGACTTTC
J: TRBJ2-6
D: .
size: .
V: TRBV27

CDR3: CASSQGPYGYTF
DNA: TGTGCCAGCAGCCAGGGTCCCTATGGCTACACCTTC
J: TRBJ1-2
D: .
size: .
V: TRBV7-2

CDR3: CASSGRGVGIDTQYF
DNA: TGTGCCTCTAGCGGGCGTGGAGTAGGGATAGATACGCAGTATTTT
J: TRBJ2-3
D: TRBD2
size: .
V: TRBV7-2

CDR3: CASSLGAGGSDTQYF
DNA: TGCGCCAGCAGCTTGGGCGCAGGGGGATCAGATACGCAGTATTTT
J: TRBJ2-3
D: TRBD1
size: .
V: TRBV5-1

CDR3: CASNNNGGEQYF
DNA: TGTGCCAGCAATAATAATGGTGGCGAGCAGTACTTC
J: TRBJ2-7
D: .
size: .
V: TRBV27

CDR3: CASSQDFGGGTYEQYF
DNA: TGTGCCAGCAGCCAAGATTTCGGCGGGGGCACCTACGAGCAGTACTTC
J: TRBJ2-7
D: .
size: .
V: TRBV4-2

CDR3: CASSIDGQREAFF
DNA: TGTGCCAGTAGTATAGACGGACAGAGAGAAGCTTTCTTT
J: TRBJ1-1
D: .
size: .
V: TRBV19

CDR3: CASALDGARGTEAFF
DNA: TGCGCCAGCGCCCTGGACGGTGCGCGGGGAACTGAAGCTTTCTTT
J: TRBJ1-1
D: .
size: .
V: TRBV10-1

CDR3: CASTTGYASGSGETQYF
DNA: TGTGCCAGCACCACTGGATATGCTAGCGGGAGTGGAGAGACCCAGTACTTC
J: TRBJ2-5
D: TRBD2
size: .
V: TRBV2

CDR3: CASSPWAGNEQFF
DNA: TGTGCCAGCAGTCCCTGGGCCGGTAATGAGCAGTTCTTC
J: TRBJ2-1
D: .
size: once
V: TRBV28

CDR3: CASSEARLAGAEQFF
DNA: TGTGCCAGCAGTGAAGCGCGACTAGCGGGAGCCGAGCAGTTCTTC
J: TRBJ2-1
D: TRBD2
size: .
V: TRBV6-1

CDR3: CASTIQEISGNTIYF
DNA: TGTGCCAGCACCATACAGGAAATCTCTGGAAACACCATATATTTT
J: TRBJ1-3
D: .
size: .
V: TRBV6-1

CDR3: CASSFEMNTEAFF
DNA: TGTGCCAGCAGCTTCGAGATGAACACTGAAGCTTTCTTT
J: TRBJ1-1
D: .
size: .
V: TRBV7-2

CDR3: CASNRNTEAFF
DNA: TGTGCCAGCAACAGGAACACTGAAGCTTTCTTT
J: TRBJ1-1
D: .
size: .
V: TRBV25-1

CDR3: CASSPDSRAGTEAFF
DNA: TGTGCCAGCAGCCCGGACAGTAGGGCTGGCACTGAAGCTTTCTTT
J: TRBJ1-1
D: .
size: .
V: TRBV7-8

CDR3: CASMPQGGVSGNTIYF
DNA: TGCGCCAGCATGCCACAGGGCGGCGTGTCTGGAAACACCATATATTTT
J: TRBJ1-3
D: .
size: .
V: TRBV10-2

CDR3: CASAIGTSPPDTQYF
DNA: TGTGCTAGTGCCATCGGGACTAGTCCCCCAGATACGCAGTATTTT
J: TRBJ2-3
D: TRBD2
size: .
V: TRBV12-5

CDR3: CASSSPNTEAFF
DNA: TGTGCCAGCTCATCACCGAACACTGAAGCTTTTTTT
J: TRBJ1-1
D: .
size: .
V: TRBV18

CDR3: CSADSYNEQFF
DNA: TGCAGCGCCGACAGTTACAATGAGCAGTTCTTC
J: TRBJ2-1
D: .
size: .
V: TRBV20-1

CDR3: CASSLVVGSYEQYF
DNA: TGTGCCAGCAGCTTAGTAGTTGGGAGCTACGAGCAGTACTTC
J: TRBJ2-7
D: .
size: .
V: TRBV11-3

CDR3: CASSPGQGLRYEQYF
DNA: TGTGCCAGCTCACCAGGTCAAGGGCTACGCTACGAGCAGTACTTC
J: TRBJ2-7
D: .
size: .
V: TRBV18

CDR3: CASSPRRERFNEQFF
DNA: TGTGCCAGCAGCCCCCGGCGAGAGCGGTTCAATGAGCAGTTCTTC
J: TRBJ2-1
D: .
size: .
V: TRBV7-8

CDR3: CASRPRGGYYGYTF
DNA: TGTGCCAGCAGACCCAGGGGAGGCTACTATGGCTACACCTTC
J: TRBJ1-2
D: .
size: few
V: TRBV27

CDR3: CASTWGDSNQPQHF
DNA: TGTGCCAGCACCTGGGGTGATAGCAATCAGCCCCAGCATTTT
J: TRBJ1-5
D: .
size: .
V: TRBV6-1

CDR3: CASSSTGTRTGNTIYF
DNA: TGTGCCAGCAGCTCCACAGGGACCAGGACTGGAAACACCATATATTTT
J: TRBJ1-3
D: .
size: .
V: TRBV5-4

CDR3: CASSLGWTTSTDTQYF
DNA: TGTGCCAGCAGCTTGGGATGGACTACTAGCACAGATACGCAGTATTTT
J: TRBJ2-3
D: .
size: .
V: TRBV5-5

CDR3: CASSLQGGSNQPQHF
DNA: TGTGCCAGCTCACTACAGGGCGGGAGCAATCAGCCCCAGCATTTT
J: TRBJ1-5
D: .
size: .
V: TRBV18

CDR3: CASSLGLHTDTQYF
DNA: TGTGCCAGCAGCTTGGGGCTACACACAGATACGCAGTATTTT
J: TRBJ2-3
D: .
size: once
V: TRBV5-4

CDR3: CSVEETGAYGYTF
DNA: TGCAGCGTTGAGGAAACAGGAGCCTATGGCTACACCTTC
J: TRBJ1-2
D: .
size: few
V: TRBV29-1

CDR3: CASSSRTSGDTQYF
DNA: TGTGCCAGCAGCTCCCGGACTAGCGGAGATACGCAGTATTTT
J: TRBJ2-3
D: TRBD2
size: .
V: TRBV7-9

CDR3: CASSNHENTEAFF
DNA: TGCGCCAGCAGCAATCACGAGAACACTGAAGCTTTCTTT
J: TRBJ1-1
D: .
size: .
V: TRBV5-1

CDR3: CASSRDREGPQYF
DNA: TGCGCCAGCAGCAGGGACAGGGAAGGCCCCCAGTACTTC
J: TRBJ2-5
D: TRBD1
size: .
V: TRBV5-1

CDR3: CASGLPLYGYTF
DNA: TGTGCCAGCGGACTACCCCTTTATGGCTACACCTTC
J: TRBJ1-2
D: .
size: .
V: TRBV28

CDR3: CASSFEGGVGGLQETQYF
DNA: TGTGCCAGCAGCTTCGAAGGGGGAGTTGGGGGCCTCCAAGAGACCCAGTACTTC
J: TRBJ2-5
D: .
size: .
V: TRBV5-4

CDR3: CASSLAGSNQPQHF
DNA: TGTGCCAGCAGCCTAGCGGGTAGCAATCAGCCCCAGCATTTT
J: TRBJ1-5
D: .
size: .
V: TRBV5-6

CDR3: CTPVEGGPSGQYF
DNA: TGCACCCCCGTAGAGGGAGGGCCTTCAGGGCAGTACTTC
J: TRBJ2-7
D: .
size: .
V: TRBV1

CDR3: CASSYSQGGSEAFF
DNA: TGTGCCAGCAGTTACTCGCAGGGAGGGTCTGAAGCTTTCTTT
J: TRBJ1-1
D: .
size: .
V: TRBV6-6

CDR3: CASSLEVGYGYTF
DNA: TGTGCCAGCAGCCTGGAGGTAGGCTATGGCTACACCTTC
J: TRBJ1-2
D: .
size: .
V: TRBV7-9

CDR3: CATSSEQGSRYGYTF
DNA: TGTGCCACCAGCAGCGAACAGGGGTCGCGCTATGGCTACACCTTC
J: TRBJ1-2
D: TRBD1
size: .
V: TRBV15

CDR3: CASSQRTGELFF
DNA: TGCGCCAGCAGCCAAAGAACCGGGGAGCTGTTTTTT
J: TRBJ2-2
D: .
size: .
V: TRBV5-1

CDR3: CASSHSGLAGFYEQYF
DNA: TGCGCCAGCAGCCACTCCGGACTAGCGGGGTTCTACGAGCAGTACTTC
J: TRBJ2-7
D: TRBD2
size: .
V: TRBV4-1

CDR3: CASSQLLAGLDTQYF
DNA: TGTGCCAGCAGCCAATTACTAGCGGGATTAGATACGCAGTATTTT
J: TRBJ2-3
D: TRBD2
size: .
V: TRBV7-9

CDR3: CASSPRDSGRMNTGELFF
DNA: TGTGCCAGCAGCCCCCGAGATAGCGGGAGGATGAACACCGGGGAGCTGTTTTTT
J: TRBJ2-2
D: TRBD2
size: .
V: TRBV11-3

CDR3: CATSRGLGVSFTDTQYF
DNA: TGTGCCACCAGCAGAGGGTTGGGTGTGTCCTTCACAGATACGCAGTATTTT
J: TRBJ2-3
D: .
size: .
V: TRBV15

CDR3: CASSSYQMPTEAFF
DNA: TGTGCCAGCAGTTCGTATCAGATGCCGACTGAAGCTTTCTTT
J: TRBJ1-1
D: .
size: once
V: TRBV28

CDR3: CASSFSGVARGNYGYTF
DNA: TGTGCCAGCAGTTTCTCAGGGGTCGCGCGGGGTAACTATGGCTACACCTTC
J: TRBJ1-2
D: .
size: .
V: TRBV28

CDR3: CASSWGYEQFF
DNA: TGTGCCAGCAGTTGGGGCTATGAGCAGTTCTTC
J: TRBJ2-1
D: .
size: .
V: TRBV2

CDR3: CASRLIFFSISRQTRNGYTF
DNA: TGTGCAAGTCGCTTAATTTTCTTTTCAATTTCGCGGCAGACTAGAAATGGCTACACCTTC
J: TRBJ1-2
D: .
size: .
V: TRBV12-2

CDR3: CASSAPRDRGRADTQYF
DNA: TGTGCCAGCAGCGCTCCCCGGGACAGGGGGCGCGCAGATACGCAGTATTTT
J: TRBJ2-3
D: TRBD1
size: .
V: TRBV7-9

CDR3: CASSWGGSSDEKLFF
DNA: TGTGCCAGCAGCTGGGGGGGTTCTTCGGATGAAAAACTGTTTTTT
J: TRBJ1-4
D: .
size: .
V: TRBV5-4

CDR3: CATLDIGEQYF
DNA: TGTGCCACCCTAGACATTGGCGAGCAGTACTTC
J: TRBJ2-7
D: .
size: .
V: TRBV10-3

CDR3: CASSLGVWRGSDTQYF
DNA: TGCGCCAGCAGCTTGGGGGTCTGGCGGGGGTCAGATACGCAGTATTTT
J: TRBJ2-3
D: TRBD2
size: few
V: TRBV5-1

CDR3: CASSLREETQYF
DNA: TGTGCCAGCAGTCTGCGGGAAGAGACCCAGTACTTC
J: TRBJ2-5
D: .
size: .
V: TRBV7-9

CDR3: CASSRQDYGYTF
DNA: TGTGCCAGCAGTCGACAGGACTATGGCTACACCTTC
J: TRBJ1-2
D: .
size: .
V: TRBV6-5

CDR3: CASSRSLAGGYGEQFF
DNA: TGTGCCAGCAGCCGCTCACTAGCGGGAGGGTACGGTGAGCAGTTCTTC
J: TRBJ2-1
D: TRBD2
size: .
V: TRBV4-2